Presented here are 27 T cell receptor beta chains from one specimen sequenced in a study of CD8 T cells in ankylosing spondylitis. TCRdb re-called the 5' RACE reads through MiXCR, storing one row per CDR3 protein. This sample has 200,000 to 300,000 distinct CDR3 sequences; about 30% occur once, and the top ten carry around 4.5%. The material sequenced was blood, either unsorted or a sorted T cell fraction (not recorded which). The receptor source for this set is a male donor with ankylosing spondylitis or in good health (not recorded which).

V is TRBV20-1 and J is TRBJ1-3; D perhaps matches TRBD1 (5 bases). Germline V gives CDR1 DFQATT, CDR2 SNEGSKA (reference sequence). The length of the CDR3 is 16 residues. V gave up 4 bases and J gave up 1 base, with 17 bases separating them. The CDR3 reads CSAMGQGRLSGNTIYF. The CDR3, as DNA: TGCAGTGCTATGGGGCAGGGAAGGCTTTCTGGAAACACCATATATTTT.

The CDR3 spells CASSLVVTEGYTF. The CDR3 region has the DNA TGCGCCAGCAGCTTGGTGGTGACGGAGGGCTACACCTTC. The chain combines TRBV5-1 with TRBJ1-2; D is unresolved. This CDR3 contains 13 residues. Germline V CDR1 and CDR2: SGHRS, YFSETQ. Trimming removed 0 bases from V and 8 bases from J, with 11 bases in between. The whole variable domain, remainder taken from reference TRBV5-1 and TRBJ1-2, is KAGVTQTPRYLIKTRGQQVTLSCSPISGHRSVSWYQQTPGQGLQFLFEYFSETQRNKGNFPGRFSGRQFSNSRSEMNVSTLELGDSALYLCASSLVVTEGYTFGSGTRLTVV.

This clonotype was observed a few times. The rearrangement uses TRBV29-1 and TRBJ1-5; tentative D call: TRBD1 (6 bases). The CDR3 has 15 residues. V was shortened by 6 bases and J by 5 bases, with 20 bases between the two germline ends. CDR1 SQVTM and CDR2 ANQGSEA come from the germline V gene. This CDR3 is CSVIQDSLADQPQHF. CDR3 bases: TGCAGCGTCATACAGGACAGTTTGGCGGATCAGCCCCAGCATTTT.

This clonotype was detected only a few times. The rearrangement joins TRBV5-5 to TRBJ2-1, with D possibly TRBD2 on 5 matching bases. CDR3 length: 11 amino acids. V shed 6 bases and J shed 9 bases, with 10 bases lying between them. The V gene's germline CDR1 is SGHKS and CDR2 YYEKEE (reference sequence). The CDR3 loop reads CASTLGLEQFF. The CDR3 DNA is TGTGCCAGCACCCTAGGACTTGAGCAGTTCTTC.

The chain recombines TRBV6-1 with TRBJ2-7; TRBD1 matches 8 bases. Germline-derived CDR1 and CDR2 are MNHNS and SASEGT. This CDR3 region has 15 residues. The ends lost 5 bases at V and 0 bases at J; junction bases unmatched: 6. The DNA for the CDR3 is TGTGCCAGCAGTCCCGGACAGGGAAGCTCCTACGAGCAGTACTTC. Translating it yields CASSPGQGSSYEQYF.

In its sample, this clonotype was seen a few times. This chain connects TRBV29-1 to TRBJ2-3; TRBD1 matches at 7 bases. Losses at the gene ends were 7 bases for V and 0 bases for J; bases not matched to a gene: 13. Germline CDR1 and CDR2: SQVTM and ANQGSEA. The CDR3 is 16 amino acids. The CDR3 nucleotides read TGCAGCGCACAAAGAAGGGGACAGCCTAGCACAGATACGCAGTATTTT. Translation gives CSAQRRGQPSTDTQYF.

J is TRBJ2-3 and V is TRBV27, with 14 bases fitting TRBD2. CDR1 is MNHEY and CDR2 is SMNVEV in the germline V gene (reference sequence). V trimming: 2 bases; J trimming: 5 bases; junction bases outside the gene matches: 6. The CDR3 totals 17 residues. In DNA, the CDR3 is TGTGCCAGCAGTTTACCTTCGACTAGCGGGGGGGTAGATACGCAGTATTTT. Amino acid sequence: CASSLPSTSGGVDTQYF.

The chain employs TRBV6-6 and TRBJ1-5; the D is unclear. The CDR3 length is 12 residues. V lost 2 bases to trimming and J lost 2 bases, with 1 base between them. Per the germline V gene, CDR1 is MNHNY and CDR2 is SVGAGI (reference sequence). CDR3 amino acids: CASSYGNQPQHF. DNA for the CDR3: TGTGCCAGCAGTTACGGCAATCAGCCCCAGCATTTT.

This clonotype was found a few times. The chain joins TRBV7-9 to TRBJ1-2; D is uncertain. The germline gives CDR1 SEHNR, CDR2 FQNEAQ (reference sequence). The CDR3 is 12 residues long. The chain's CDR3 is CAYGWDNYGYTF. In DNA form, the CDR3 reads TGTGCATACGGGTGGGATAACTATGGCTACACCTTC.

This clonotype was counted between two and nine times. CDR3 nucleotide sequence: TGTGCCAGCAGTCCCAACCTAATTAATGGCAATCAGCCCCAGCATTTT. This translates into CASSPNLINGNQPQHF. The chain combines TRBV12-3 or TRBV12-4 with TRBJ1-5; D not certain. This CDR3 region has 16 residues. Deletions cut 5 bases from V and 2 bases from J, with 16 bases between.

This chain joins TRBV7-8 and TRBJ1-3, with a possible D match to TRBD1 (5 bases). V lost 0 bases, J lost 2 bases, and 8 bases lay in between. Germline lookup yields CDR1 SGHVS and CDR2 FQNEAQ. The CDR3 spans 15 residues. CDR3 sequence: CASSLALTAGNTIYF. For the CDR3, the DNA is TGTGCCAGCAGCTTAGCCCTGACAGCTGGAAACACCATATATTTT.

The V gene is TRBV5-1, the J gene TRBJ2-2; tentative D call: TRBD2 (6 bases). Germline lookup yields CDR1 SGHRS and CDR2 YFSETQ. This CDR3 has 15 residues. V dropped 0 bases and J dropped 4 bases, with 10 bases sitting between them. CDR3 loop: CASSLALASTGELFF. Written as DNA, the CDR3 is TGCGCCAGCAGCTTGGCCCTAGCGAGCACCGGGGAGCTGTTTTTT.

This clonotype occurred a few times. J is TRBJ2-7 and V is TRBV10-3; no firm D call. The CDR3 is 12 residues long. Trimming cost V 2 bases and J 7 bases, with 9 bases left between them. The germline gives CDR1 ENHRY, CDR2 SYGVKD. As DNA, the CDR3 is TGTGCCATCAGTGAGCCCGCTCAGGAGCAGTACTTC. Its protein is CAISEPAQEQYF.

The CDR3 nucleotides read TGTGCCAGCAGTTTTGACAGGACGAACACTGAAGCTTTCTTT. Residues: CASSFDRTNTEAFF. This chain uses TRBV12-3 or TRBV12-4 with TRBJ1-1; a possible D gene is TRBD1 (6 bases). Deletions cut 3 bases from V and 1 base from J, with 9 bases between. The CDR3 has 14 residues.

The table lists this clonotype with a few counts. V usage is TRBV6-1 and J usage is TRBJ1-1, with D uncertain. CDR1 and CDR2 from the germline V gene are MNHNS and SASEGT. V was pared by 6 bases and J by 0 bases, with 11 bases between. The CDR3 covers 14 residues. The CDR3 region is CASRARTMNTEAFF. The CDR3 coding sequence is TGTGCCAGCAGGGCAAGAACCATGAACACTGAAGCTTTCTTT.

This clonotype was counted between two and nine times. This rearrangement joins TRBV5-5 to TRBJ2-1; no definite D call. The CDR3 is 13 amino acids. Per the germline V gene, CDR1 is SGHKS and CDR2 is YYEKEE (reference sequence). Trimming removed 1 base at V and 6 bases at J, with 8 bases between. The CDR3 nucleotides are TGTGCCAGCAGCTTGTACCCTCGCAATGAGCAGTTCTTC. This gives the protein CASSLYPRNEQFF.

This sequence joins TRBV27 and TRBJ2-2; possibly TRBD2 for D (6 bases). This CDR3 has 14 residues. Trimming took 3 bases from V and 5 from J, leaving 10 bases between them. CDR1 is MNHEY, CDR2 SMNVEV, per germline (reference sequence). CDR3 amino acids: CASSFTSLTGELFF. CDR3 bases: TGTGCCAGCAGTTTTACTAGCCTAACCGGGGAGCTGTTTTTT.

This chain's CDR3 is CASSPRSRAFAKNIQYF. CDR3 coding DNA: TGTGCCAGCTCACCACGGAGCCGGGCCTTTGCCAAAAACATTCAGTACTTC. This chain connects TRBV18 to TRBJ2-4; D unresolved. Germline assignment: CDR1 KGHSH and CDR2 LQKENI. CDR3 size: 17 residues. The V gene lost 1 base and the J gene lost 1 base, with 14 bases spanning the gap. The whole variable domain, remainder taken from reference TRBV18 and TRBJ2-4, is NAGVMQNPRHLVRRRGQEARLRCSPMKGHSHVYWYRQLPEEGLKFMVYLQKENIIDESGMPKERFSAEFPKEGPSILRIQQVVRGDSAAYFCASSPRSRAFAKNIQYFGAGTRLSVL.

V and J are TRBV5-1 and TRBJ2-1; D gene uncertain. Per germline, CDR1 SGHRS and CDR2 YFSETQ. V lost 3 bases and J 7 bases, leaving 5 bases between the germline ends. The CDR3 runs 11 residues. As DNA, the CDR3 is TGCGCCAGCAGCTGGCTTAATGAGCAGTTCTTC. The encoded protein is CASSWLNEQFF.

The CDR3, as DNA: TGCGCCAGCAGCCAAGATTGGGCTGGTAATGAGCAGTTCTTC. As protein: CASSQDWAGNEQFF. The genes are TRBV4-1 and TRBJ2-1; D is unresolved. The CDR3 contains 14 residues. V was trimmed by 0 bases and J by 7 bases, leaving 10 bases between them. Germline V gives CDR1 MGHRA, CDR2 YSYEKL.

This clonotype was observed a few times. The gene calls are TRBV20-1 and TRBJ2-3; D unclear. The CDR3 covers 13 residues. V lost 0 bases and J 6 bases, leaving 10 bases between the germline ends. Germline V gene data show CDR1 as DFQATT and CDR2 as SNEGSKA (reference sequence). The CDR3 DNA reads TGCAGTGCTAGAGACGGTCTTATGGATACGCAGTATTTT. Its translation: CSARDGLMDTQYF.

This clonotype has only a few counts. The chain combines TRBV7-2 with TRBJ2-1; 10 positions agree with TRBD1. The V gene end was trimmed by 6 bases and the J gene end by 0 bases; junction bases not matched to a gene: 2. Germline V CDR1 and CDR2: SGHTA, FQGNSA. The CDR3 covers 15 residues. Written as DNA, the CDR3 is TGTGCCAGCAGAGGGACAGGGGACTCCTACAATGAGCAGTTCTTC. Translating gives CASRGTGDSYNEQFF.

The genes are TRBV20-1 and TRBJ2-1; D is uncertain. This CDR3 spans 15 amino acids. Trimming stripped 0 bases from V and 0 bases from J, with 9 bases between. CDR1 and CDR2 from the germline V gene are DFQATT and SNEGSKA (reference sequence). CDR3 coding DNA: TGCAGTGCTAGAGAAAACAGCCTCTCCTACAATGAGCAGTTCTTC. It codes for CSARENSLSYNEQFF.

This clonotype occurred a few times. V gene TRBV20-1 combines with J gene TRBJ1-5; no firm D call. This CDR3 spans 13 amino acids. V lost 3 bases, J lost 9 bases, and 15 bases lay in between. Per the germline V gene, CDR1 is DFQATT and CDR2 is SNEGSKA (reference sequence). In DNA form, the CDR3 reads TGCAGTGCTAGGAATCCGTCTGGAGGGCCCCAGCATTTT. Amino acid sequence: CSARNPSGGPQHF.

The chain combines TRBV12-3 or TRBV12-4 with TRBJ2-3; 9 nucleotides match TRBD1. After removal of 5 bases from V and 3 bases from J, the junction contained 6 bases not matched to a gene. This CDR3 has 15 amino acids. CDR3 amino acids: CASSAGTGWTDTQYF. The CDR3 region has the DNA TGTGCCAGCAGTGCCGGGACAGGGTGGACAGATACGCAGTATTTT.

This clonotype was found a few times. The chain recombines TRBV29-1 with TRBJ2-2; 7 bases agree with TRBD1. The junction had 10 bases not matched to a gene; V was cut back by 7 bases and J by 5 bases. Germline V gene sequence: CDR1 SQVTM, CDR2 ANQGSEA. The CDR3 extends over 14 amino acids. The CDR3 DNA sequence: TGCAGCGCCAGGGGGACGATGGGGACCGGGGAGCTGTTTTTT. Protein: CSARGTMGTGELFF.

CDR3 nucleotides: TGTGCCAGCAGTTACGAATGGAACACTGAAGCTTTCTTT. This gives the protein CASSYEWNTEAFF. The chain couples TRBV12-3 or TRBV12-4 to TRBJ1-1; D gene unclear. The CDR3 has 13 residues. V gave up 4 bases and J gave up 1 base, with 7 bases separating them.